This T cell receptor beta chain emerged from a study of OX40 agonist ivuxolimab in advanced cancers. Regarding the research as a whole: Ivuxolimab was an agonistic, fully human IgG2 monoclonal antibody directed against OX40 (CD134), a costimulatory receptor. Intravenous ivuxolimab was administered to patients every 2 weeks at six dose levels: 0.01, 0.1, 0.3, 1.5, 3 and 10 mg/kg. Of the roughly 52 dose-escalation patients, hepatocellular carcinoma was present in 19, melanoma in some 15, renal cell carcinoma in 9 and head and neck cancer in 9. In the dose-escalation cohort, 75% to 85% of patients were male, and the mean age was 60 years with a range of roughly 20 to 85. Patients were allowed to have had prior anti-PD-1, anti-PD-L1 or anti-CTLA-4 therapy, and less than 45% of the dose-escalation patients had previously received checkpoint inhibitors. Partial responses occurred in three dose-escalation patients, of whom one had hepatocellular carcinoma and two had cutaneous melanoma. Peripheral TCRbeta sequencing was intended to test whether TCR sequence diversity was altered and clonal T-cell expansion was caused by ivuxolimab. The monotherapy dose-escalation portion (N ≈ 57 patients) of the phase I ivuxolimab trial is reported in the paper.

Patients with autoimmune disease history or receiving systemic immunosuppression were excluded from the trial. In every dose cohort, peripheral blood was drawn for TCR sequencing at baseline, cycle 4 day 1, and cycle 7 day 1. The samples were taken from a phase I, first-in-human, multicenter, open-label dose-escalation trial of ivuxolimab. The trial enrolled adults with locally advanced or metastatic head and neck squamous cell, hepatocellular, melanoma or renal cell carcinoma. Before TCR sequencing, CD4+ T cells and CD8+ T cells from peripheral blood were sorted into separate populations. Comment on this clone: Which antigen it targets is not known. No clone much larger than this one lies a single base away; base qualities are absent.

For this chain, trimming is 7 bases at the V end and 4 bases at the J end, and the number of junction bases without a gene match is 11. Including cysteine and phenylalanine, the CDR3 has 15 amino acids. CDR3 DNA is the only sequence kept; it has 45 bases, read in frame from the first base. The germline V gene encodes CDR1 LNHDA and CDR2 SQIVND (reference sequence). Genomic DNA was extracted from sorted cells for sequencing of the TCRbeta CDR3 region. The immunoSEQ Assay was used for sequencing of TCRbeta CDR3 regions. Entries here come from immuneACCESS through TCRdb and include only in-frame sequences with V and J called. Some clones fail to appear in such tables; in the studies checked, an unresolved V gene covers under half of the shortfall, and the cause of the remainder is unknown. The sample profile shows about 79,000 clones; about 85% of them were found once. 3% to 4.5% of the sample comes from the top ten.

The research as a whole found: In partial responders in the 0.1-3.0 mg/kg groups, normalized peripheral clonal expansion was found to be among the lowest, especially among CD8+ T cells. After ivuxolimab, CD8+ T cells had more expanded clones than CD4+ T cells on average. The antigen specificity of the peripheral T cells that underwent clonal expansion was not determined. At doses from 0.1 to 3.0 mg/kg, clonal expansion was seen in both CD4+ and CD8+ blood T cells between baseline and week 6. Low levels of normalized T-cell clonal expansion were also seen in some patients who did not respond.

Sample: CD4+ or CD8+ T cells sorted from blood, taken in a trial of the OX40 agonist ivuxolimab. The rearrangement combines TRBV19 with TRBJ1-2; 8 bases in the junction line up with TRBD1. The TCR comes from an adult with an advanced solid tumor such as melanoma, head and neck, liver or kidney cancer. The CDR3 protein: CASTASGQGIYGYTF. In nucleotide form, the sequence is TGTGCCAGTACCGCTTCCGGACAGGGTATCTATGGCTACACCTTC.